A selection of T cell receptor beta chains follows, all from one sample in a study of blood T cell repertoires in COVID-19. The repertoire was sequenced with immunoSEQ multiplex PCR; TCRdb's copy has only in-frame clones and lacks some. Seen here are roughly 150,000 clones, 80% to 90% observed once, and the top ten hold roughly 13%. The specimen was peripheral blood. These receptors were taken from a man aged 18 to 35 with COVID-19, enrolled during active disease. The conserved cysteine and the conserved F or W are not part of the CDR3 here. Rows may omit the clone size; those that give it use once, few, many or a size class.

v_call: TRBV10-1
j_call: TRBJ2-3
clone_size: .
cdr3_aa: ASSEGESTDTQY

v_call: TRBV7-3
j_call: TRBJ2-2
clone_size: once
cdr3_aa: ASSLTGRLAGGPGTGELF

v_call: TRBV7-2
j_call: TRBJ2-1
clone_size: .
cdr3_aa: ASSLGLAGVKNEQF

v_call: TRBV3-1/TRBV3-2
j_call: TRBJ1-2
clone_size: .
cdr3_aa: ASSHGSWAH

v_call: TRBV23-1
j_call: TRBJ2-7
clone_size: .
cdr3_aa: ASSPTGGSYEQY

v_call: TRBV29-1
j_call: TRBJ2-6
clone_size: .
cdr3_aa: SPTARGPSGANVLT

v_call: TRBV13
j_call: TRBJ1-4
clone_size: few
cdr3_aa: ASSSDRGRLGKLL

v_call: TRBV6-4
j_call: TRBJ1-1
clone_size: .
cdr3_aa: ASSVSMNTEAF

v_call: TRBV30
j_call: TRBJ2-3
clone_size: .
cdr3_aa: AWRRGITDTQY

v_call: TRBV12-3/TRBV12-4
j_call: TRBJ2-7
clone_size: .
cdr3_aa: ASSFDRPAGQY

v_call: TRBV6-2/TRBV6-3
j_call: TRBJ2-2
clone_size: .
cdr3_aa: ASSSDRPTGELF

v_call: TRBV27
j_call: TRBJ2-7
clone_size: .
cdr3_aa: ASSLSLAGGLTYEQY

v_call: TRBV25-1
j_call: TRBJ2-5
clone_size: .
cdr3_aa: ASSPRLHQETQY

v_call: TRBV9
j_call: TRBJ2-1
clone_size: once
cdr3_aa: ASSVSDATTRRSYNEQF

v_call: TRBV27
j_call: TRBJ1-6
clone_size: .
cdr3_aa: ASRFGTGLVSPLH

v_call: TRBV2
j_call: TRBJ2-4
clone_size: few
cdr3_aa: ASIVILGDTKNIQY

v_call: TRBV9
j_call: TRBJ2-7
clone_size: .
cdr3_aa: ASGGTGGFGPYEQY

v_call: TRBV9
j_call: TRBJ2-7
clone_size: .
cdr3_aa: ASGGDHSYEQY

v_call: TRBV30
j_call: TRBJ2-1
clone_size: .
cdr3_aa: AWSQDSEQF

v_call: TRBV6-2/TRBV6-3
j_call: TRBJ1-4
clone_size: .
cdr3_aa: ASSRQGAANEKLL

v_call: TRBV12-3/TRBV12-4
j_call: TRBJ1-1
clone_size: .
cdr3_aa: ASSQVRGTEAF

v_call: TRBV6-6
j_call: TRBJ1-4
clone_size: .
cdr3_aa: ASSQYRDRDRQLL

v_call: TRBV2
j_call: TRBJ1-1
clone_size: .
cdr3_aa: ASSEPGQIPNTEAF

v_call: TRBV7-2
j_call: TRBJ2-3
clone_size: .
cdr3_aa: ASSLAWLAESTDTQY

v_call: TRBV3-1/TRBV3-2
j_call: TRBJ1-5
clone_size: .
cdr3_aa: ASSPNPDRYGQPQH

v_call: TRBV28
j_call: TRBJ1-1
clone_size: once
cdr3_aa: ASRLEIENTEAF

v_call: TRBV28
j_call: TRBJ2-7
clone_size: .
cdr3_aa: ASSFFPPTSGSSYEQY

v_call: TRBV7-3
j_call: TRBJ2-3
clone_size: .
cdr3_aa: ASSLRAAQRDTQY

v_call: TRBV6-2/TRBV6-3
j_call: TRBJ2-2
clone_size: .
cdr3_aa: ASSPRGLHTGELF

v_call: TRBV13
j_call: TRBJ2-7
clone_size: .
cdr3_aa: ASSLGRDYSYEQY

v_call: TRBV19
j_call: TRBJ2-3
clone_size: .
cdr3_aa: ASSIPGAESTDTQY

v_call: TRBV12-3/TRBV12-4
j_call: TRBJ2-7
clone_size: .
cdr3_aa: ASSRGAHYEQY

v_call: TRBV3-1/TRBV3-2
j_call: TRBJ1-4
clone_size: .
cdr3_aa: ASSPDRDRELL

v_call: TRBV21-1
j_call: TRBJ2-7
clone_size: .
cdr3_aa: ASSKGHGTSGTEQY

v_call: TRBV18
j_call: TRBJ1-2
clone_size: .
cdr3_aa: ASSPLPDIVRRGYT

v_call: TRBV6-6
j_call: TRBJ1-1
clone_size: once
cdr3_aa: ASSYALGRGMGAAF

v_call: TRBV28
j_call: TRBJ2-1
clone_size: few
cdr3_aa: ASSFSVNNEQF

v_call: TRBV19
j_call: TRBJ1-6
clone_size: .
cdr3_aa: ASSIISREKSPLH

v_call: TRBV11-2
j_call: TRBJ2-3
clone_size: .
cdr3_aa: ASSLEVTSGRSTDTQY

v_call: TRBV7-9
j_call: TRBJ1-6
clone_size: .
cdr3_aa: ASSSDLDTAYNSPLH

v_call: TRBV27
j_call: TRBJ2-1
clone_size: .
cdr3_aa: ASRPGGAYNEQF

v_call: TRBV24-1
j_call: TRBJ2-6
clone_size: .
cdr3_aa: ATSDLKKGQEDTGANVLT

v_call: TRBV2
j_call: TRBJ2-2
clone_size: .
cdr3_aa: ASKMTVNTGELF